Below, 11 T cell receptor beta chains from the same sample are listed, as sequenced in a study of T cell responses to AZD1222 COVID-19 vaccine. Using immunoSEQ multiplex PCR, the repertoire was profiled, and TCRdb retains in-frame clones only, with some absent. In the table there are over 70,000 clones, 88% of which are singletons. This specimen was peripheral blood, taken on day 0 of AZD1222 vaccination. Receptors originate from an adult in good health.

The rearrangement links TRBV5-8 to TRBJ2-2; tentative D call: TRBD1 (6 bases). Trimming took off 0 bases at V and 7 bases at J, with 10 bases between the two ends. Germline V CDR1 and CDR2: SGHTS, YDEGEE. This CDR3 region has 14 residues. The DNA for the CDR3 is TGTGCCAGCAGCTTGGTACAGGGAGACGGGGAGCTGTTTTTT. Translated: CASSLVQGDGELFF.

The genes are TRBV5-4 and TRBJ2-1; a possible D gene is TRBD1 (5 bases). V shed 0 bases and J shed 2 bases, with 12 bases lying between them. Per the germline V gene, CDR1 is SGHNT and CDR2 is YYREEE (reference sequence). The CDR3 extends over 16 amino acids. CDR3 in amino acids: CASSLGGAGTYNEQFF. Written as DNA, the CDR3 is TGTGCCAGCAGCTTGGGTGGCGCAGGGACCTACAATGAGCAGTTCTTC.

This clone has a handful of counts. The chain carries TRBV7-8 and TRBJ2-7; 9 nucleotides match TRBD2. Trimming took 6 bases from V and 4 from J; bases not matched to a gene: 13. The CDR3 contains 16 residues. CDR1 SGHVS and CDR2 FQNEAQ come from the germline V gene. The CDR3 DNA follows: TGTGCCAGCAGAGCCCACCGGGCGGGAGGGCGATACGAGCAGTACTTC. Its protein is CASRAHRAGGRYEQYF.

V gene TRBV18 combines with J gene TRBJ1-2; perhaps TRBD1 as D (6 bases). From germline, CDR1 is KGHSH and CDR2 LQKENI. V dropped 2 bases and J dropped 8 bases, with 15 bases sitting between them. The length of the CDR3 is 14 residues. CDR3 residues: CASSPELRGQGYTF. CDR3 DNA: TGTGCCAGCTCACCAGAGTTACGGGGGCAAGGCTACACCTTC.

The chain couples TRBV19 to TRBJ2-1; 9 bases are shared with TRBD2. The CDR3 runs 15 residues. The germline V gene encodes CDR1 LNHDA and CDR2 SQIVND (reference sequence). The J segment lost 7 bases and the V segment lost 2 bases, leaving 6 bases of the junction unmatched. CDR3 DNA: TGTGCCAGTAGTATAAGCAGCGCGGGGGGGAATGAGCAGTTCTTC. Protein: CASSISSAGGNEQFF. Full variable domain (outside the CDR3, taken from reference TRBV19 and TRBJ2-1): DGGITQSPKYLFRKEGQNVTLSCEQNLNHDAMYWYRQDPGQGLRLIYYSQIVNDFQKGDIAEGYSVSREKKESFPLTVTSAQKNPTAFYLCASSISSAGGNEQFFGPGTRLTVL.

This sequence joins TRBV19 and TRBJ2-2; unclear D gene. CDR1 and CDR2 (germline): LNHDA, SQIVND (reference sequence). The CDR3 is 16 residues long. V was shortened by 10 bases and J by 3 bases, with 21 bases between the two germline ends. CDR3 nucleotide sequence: TGTGCCACTCGCCCACCTGGGCGTTCGGACACCGGGGAGCTGTTTTTT. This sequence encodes CATRPPGRSDTGELFF.

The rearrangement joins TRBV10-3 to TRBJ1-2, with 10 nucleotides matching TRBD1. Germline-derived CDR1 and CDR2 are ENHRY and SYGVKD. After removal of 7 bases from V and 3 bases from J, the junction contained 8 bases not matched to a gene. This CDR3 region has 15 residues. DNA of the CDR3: TGTGCCATCACCTCGGGACAGGGGAACTACTATGGCTACACCTTC. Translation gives CAITSGQGNYYGYTF.

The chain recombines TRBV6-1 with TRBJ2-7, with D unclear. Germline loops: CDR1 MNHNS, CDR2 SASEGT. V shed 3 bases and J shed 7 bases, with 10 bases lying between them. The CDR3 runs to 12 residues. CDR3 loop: CASSEYTNEQYF. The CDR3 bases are TGTGCCAGCAGTGAGTACACCAATGAGCAGTACTTC.

CDR3 coding DNA: TGTGCCAGCAGTTCAACAGATACGCAGTATTTT. It codes for CASSSTDTQYF. The chain employs TRBV25-1 and TRBJ2-3; D gene uncertain. Trimming cost V 5 bases and J 3 bases, with 3 bases left between them. CDR3 length: 11 amino acids. Looked up from germline, CDR1 is MGHDK and CDR2 is SYGVNS. Variable domain in full (rest from reference TRBV25-1 and TRBJ2-3): EADIYQTPRYLVIGTGKKITLECSQTMGHDKMYWYQQDPGMELHLIHYSYGVNSTEKGDLSSESTVSRIRTEHFPLTLESARPSHTSQYLCASSSTDTQYFGPGTRLTVL.

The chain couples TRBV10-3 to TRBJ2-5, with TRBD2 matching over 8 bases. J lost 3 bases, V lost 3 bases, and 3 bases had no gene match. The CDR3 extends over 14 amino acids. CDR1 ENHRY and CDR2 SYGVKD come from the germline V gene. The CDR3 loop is CAISDGTREETQYF. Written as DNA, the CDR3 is TGTGCCATCAGTGATGGGACTAGGGAAGAGACCCAGTACTTC.

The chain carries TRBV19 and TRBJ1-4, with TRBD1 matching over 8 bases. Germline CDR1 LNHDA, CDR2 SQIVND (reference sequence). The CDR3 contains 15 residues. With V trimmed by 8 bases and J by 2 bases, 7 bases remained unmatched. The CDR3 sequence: CASRTGRLTNEKLFF. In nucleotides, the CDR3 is TGTGCCAGTCGGACAGGGCGATTGACTAATGAAAAACTGTTTTTT.